The 16 T cell receptor beta chains below come from one sample, sequenced in a study of kidney transplant recipient with SARS-CoV-2 infection (dated by TCRdb to the early 2020s). TCRdb lists the instrument as Illumina MiSeq. TCRdb trimmed public reads at Q25 via fastp, called clones via MiXCR and kept in-frame beta chains. Rows merge per CDR3 protein into single entries with the most common DNA and genes. The table for this sample lists 200,000 to 300,000 distinct CDR3 sequences; about 28% of them were counted only once. The ten top clones hold around 6.8% of the sample. The sample's time point label, in plain terms: pre-pandemic baseline sample and day 111 after first positive SARS-CoV-2 test. The sequences come from a blood sample, collected at baseline and on roughly day 120 from a kidney transplant recipient. The receptors originated from a young adult male patient who had COVID-19 and was a kidney transplant recipient. After a transplant, some of the T cells may come from the graft donor.

In its sample, this clonotype was seen many times. The CDR3 sequence: CASRSGTDVLNEQFF. CDR3 coding DNA: TGTGCCAGCAGGTCCGGGACAGATGTCCTGAATGAGCAGTTCTTC. This chain joins TRBV5-4 and TRBJ2-1, with 7 bases identical to TRBD1. The trim removed 5 bases at V and 7 bases at J, leaving 12 bases unmatched. This CDR3 is 15 amino acids long. Germline-derived CDR1 and CDR2 are SGHNT and YYREEE (reference sequence).

This clonotype has ten or more counts. The chain joins TRBV5-1 to TRBJ2-3; D call uncertain. The CDR3 has 12 residues. V was pared by 4 bases and J by 4 bases, with 7 bases between. The germline V gene encodes CDR1 SGHRS and CDR2 YFSETQ. In DNA, the CDR3 is TGCGCCAGCAGCGCGCCCGCAGATACGCAGTATTTT. It is translated as CASSAPADTQYF.

The table lists this clonotype with many counts. The chain employs TRBV20-1 and TRBJ2-3, with TRBD2 identical over 9 bases. This CDR3 spans 13 amino acids. V was clipped by 5 bases and J by 4 bases; unmatched bases: 4. Germline loops: CDR1 DFQATT, CDR2 SNEGSKA (reference sequence). The CDR3 sequence is CSAFSGSADTQYF. CDR3 DNA: TGCAGTGCTTTTAGCGGGAGTGCAGATACGCAGTATTTT.

This clonotype was observed at least ten times. The chain employs TRBV5-1 and TRBJ2-7; TRBD2 aligns across 8 bases. The germline CDR1 and CDR2 sequences are SGHRS and YFSETQ. The CDR3 consists of 13 residues. Trimming cost V 3 bases and J 5 bases; bases outside gene matches: 4. CDR3 residues: CASSSAGGHEQYF. DNA for the CDR3: TGCGCCAGCAGCTCGGCGGGGGGCCACGAGCAGTACTTC.

This clonotype was recorded at least ten times. The chain couples TRBV19 to TRBJ2-2, with 7 bases matching TRBD1. Unmatched junction bases numbered 7, after V lost 5 bases and J lost 4 bases. The CDR3 runs 15 residues. Germline V gives CDR1 LNHDA, CDR2 SQIVND (reference sequence). The CDR3 sequence: CASSVSGTVTGELFF. The CDR3 DNA sequence: TGTGCCAGTAGTGTTTCCGGGACAGTCACCGGGGAGCTGTTTTTT.

This clonotype appeared many times. This chain links TRBV12-3 or TRBV12-4 with TRBJ1-2; D remains unclear. The CDR3 has 14 residues. Trimming removed 2 bases from V and 5 bases from J, with 12 bases in between. CDR3 coding DNA: TGTGCCAGCAGTTTACGTCGCGGCTTATATGGCTACACCTTC. Translation: CASSLRRGLYGYTF.

Notes on this clonotype: A read error may be the cause here, since a much bigger clone is one base away. V is TRBV20-1 and J is TRBJ2-4; the D is unclear. TRBJ2-7 matches the DNA end more closely, so the J call is doubtful. The CDR3 has 15 residues. The germline CDR1 and CDR2 sequences are DFQATT and SNEGSKA (reference sequence). The CDR3 sequence: CSATGPYGPSYEQYF. Written as DNA, the CDR3 is TGCAGTGCGACCGGGCCTTACGGCCCCTCCTACGAGCAGTACTTC.

Notes on this clonotype: A much larger clone differs from this one at a single base, so this may be a read error. The chain is built from TRBV7-7 and TRBJ1-2, with unresolved D. The length of the CDR3 is 17 residues. V was trimmed by 4 bases and J by 4 bases, leaving 22 bases between them. Germline CDR1 is SSHAT and CDR2 is FNYEAQ (reference sequence). CDR3 in amino acids: CASSSISKCRRTYGYTF. CDR3 in DNA: TGTGCCAGCAGCTCGATATCTAAGTGCCGAAGGACCTATGGCTACACCTTC.

On this clonotype itself: One base away lies a much larger clone, so this may be a sequencing read error. The CDR3 region has the DNA TGTGCCAGCAGCACGGACAGAACGGCTGGCTACGCCTTC. This translates into CASSTDRTAGYAF. The chain couples TRBV7-9 to TRBJ1-2, with D perhaps matching TRBD1 (6 bases). The V gene's germline CDR1 is SEHNR and CDR2 FQNEAQ (reference sequence). This CDR3 is built from 13 residues.

Concerning this clonotype: The germline gene is not matched at one end of the junction; a read error may be the cause. The chain is built from TRBV9 and TRBJ1-3; maybe TRBD1 (6 bases). The CDR3 runs 14 residues. In germline, CDR1 is SGDLS, CDR2 YYNGEE. The CDR3 reads CDSSVRGPGNTIYF. The CDR3 DNA reads as TGTGACAGCAGCGTCCGGGGGCCTGGAAACACCATATATTTT. Based on the CDR3 plus reference TRBV9 and TRBJ1-3, the full variable domain is DSGVTQTPKHLITATGQRVTLRCSPRSGDLSVYWYQQSLDQGLQFLIQYYNGEERAKGNILERFSAQQFPDLHSELNLSSLELGDSALYFCDSSVRGPGNTIYFGEGSWLTVV.

There are many counts of this clonotype. This chain connects TRBV8-2 to TRBJ1-2. TRBV8-2 has pseudogene status. The CDR3 is 16 amino acids. The CDR3 coding sequence is TGTGGCAGTAGGCATAATGATAGCCGAAAGACCTATGGCTACACCTTC. Its protein is CGSRHNDSRKTYGYTF.

In its sample, this clonotype was seen many times. This sequence joins TRBV12-3 or TRBV12-4 and TRBJ1-1, with D possibly being TRBD1 (5 bases). V dropped 10 bases and J dropped 6 bases, with 18 bases sitting between them. This CDR3 is 13 amino acids long. The CDR3: CATWSGTGPEAFF. The DNA for the CDR3 is TGTGCCACGTGGTCAGGGACTGGCCCTGAAGCTTTCTTT.

This clonotype showed up many times. This rearrangement joins TRBV28 to TRBJ1-2, with D possibly being TRBD1 (5 bases). V gave up 6 bases and J gave up 0 bases, with 14 bases separating them. The germline gives CDR1 MDHEN, CDR2 SYDVKM. CDR3 length: 15 amino acids. This chain's CDR3 is CASRIPGTPNYGYTF. Written as DNA, the CDR3 is TGTGCCAGCAGGATCCCCGGGACTCCTAACTATGGCTACACCTTC.

This clonotype was detected ten times or more. The V gene is TRBV11-3, the J gene TRBJ1-2; D is unresolved. Trimming cost V 5 bases and J 4 bases, with 23 bases left between them. The CDR3 contains 17 residues. Germline CDR1 and CDR2: SGHNT and YENEEA. CDR3 protein: CASSEPSDLGKTYGYTF. CDR3 DNA: TGTGCCAGCAGCGAGCCAAGCGATCTCGGAAAGACCTATGGCTACACCTTC.

With regard to this clonotype: A much larger clonotype is one base distant, so this may be a read error. This chain uses TRBV7-1 with TRBJ1-2, with D hard to call. TRBV7-1 is assigned to the ORF class and has an uncertain function. V was cut by 5 bases and J by 4 bases, with 23 bases left in between. There are 17 residues in the CDR3. The CDR3 DNA reads TGTGCCAGCAGCCACCAAGGTCACGAGGGAAAGACCTATGGCTACACCTTC. The encoded protein is CASSHQGHEGKTYGYTF.

Ten or more counts support this clonotype. The chain employs TRBV6-5 and TRBJ2-5; D not resolved. The CDR3 length is 16 residues. Looked up from germline, CDR1 is MNHEY and CDR2 is SVGAGI. V was cut by 2 bases and J by 4 bases, with 17 bases left in between. As DNA, the CDR3 is TGTGCCAGCAGTTACACCACTCGTCTAAGGACAGAGACCCAGTACTTC. Translating gives CASSYTTRLRTETQYF.